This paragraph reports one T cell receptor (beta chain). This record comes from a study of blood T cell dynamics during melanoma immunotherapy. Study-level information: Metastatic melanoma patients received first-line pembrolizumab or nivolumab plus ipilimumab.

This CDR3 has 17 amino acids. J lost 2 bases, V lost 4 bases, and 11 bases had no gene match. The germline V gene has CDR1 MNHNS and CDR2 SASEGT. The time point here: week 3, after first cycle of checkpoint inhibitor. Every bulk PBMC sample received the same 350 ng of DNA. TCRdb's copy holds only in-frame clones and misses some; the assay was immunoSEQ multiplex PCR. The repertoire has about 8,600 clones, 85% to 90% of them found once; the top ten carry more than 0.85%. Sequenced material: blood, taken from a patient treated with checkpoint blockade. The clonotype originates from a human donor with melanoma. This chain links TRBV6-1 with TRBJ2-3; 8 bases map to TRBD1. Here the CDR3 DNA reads TGTGCCAGCAGTGCCCGCAGGGGGCGCCTCGCCACAGATACGCAGTATTTT. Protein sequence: CASSARRGRLATDTQYF.